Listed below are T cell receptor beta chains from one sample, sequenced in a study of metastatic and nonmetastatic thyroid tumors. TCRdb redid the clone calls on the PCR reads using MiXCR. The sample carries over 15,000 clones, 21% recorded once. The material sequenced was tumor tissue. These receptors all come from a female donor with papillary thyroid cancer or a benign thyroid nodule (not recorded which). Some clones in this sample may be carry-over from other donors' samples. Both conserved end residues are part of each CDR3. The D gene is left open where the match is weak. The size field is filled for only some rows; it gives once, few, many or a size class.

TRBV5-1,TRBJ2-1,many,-,CASSLIGVVGGIHEQFF,TGCGCCAGCAGCTTGATTGGTGTGGTGGGAGGCATCCATGAGCAGTTCTTC
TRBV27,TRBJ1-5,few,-,CASSLNIHSNQPQHF,TGTGCCAGCAGTTTAAACATCCATAGCAATCAGCCCCAGCATTTT
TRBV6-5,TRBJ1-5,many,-,CASSYSTGSDQPQHF,TGTGCCAGCAGTTACTCGACAGGATCGGATCAGCCTCAGCATTTT
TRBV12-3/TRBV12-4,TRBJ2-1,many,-,CASSESGNYNEQFF,TGTGCCAGCAGTGAAAGCGGCAACTACAATGAGCAGTTCTTC
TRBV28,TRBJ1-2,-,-,CASSRTVLAGHNYGYTF,TGTGCCAGCAGTCGGACAGTTTTGGCTGGCCATAACTATGGCTACACCTTC
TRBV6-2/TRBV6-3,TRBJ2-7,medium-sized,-,CASSYPEGRPYEQYF,TGTGCCAGCAGTTACCCGGAGGGGAGGCCCTACGAGCAGTACTTC
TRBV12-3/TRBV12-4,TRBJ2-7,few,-,CASTLEGTTGSGEQYF,TGTGCCAGCACTCTCGAGGGGACCACAGGTTCGGGCGAGCAGTACTTC
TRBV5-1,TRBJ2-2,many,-,CATRGLNTGELFF,TGCGCCACCAGAGGACTTAACACCGGGGAGCTGTTTTTT
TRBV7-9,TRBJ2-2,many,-,CASSQDNSGELFF,TGTGCCAGCAGCCAGGACAATAGCGGGGAGCTGTTTTTT
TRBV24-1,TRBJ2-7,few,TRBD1,CATSDFGGTGTYEQYF,TGTGCCACCAGTGATTTCGGGGGGACAGGGACGTACGAGCAGTACTTC
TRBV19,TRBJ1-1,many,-,CASERNTEAFF,TGTGCCAGCGAGAGGAACACTGAAGCTTTCTTT
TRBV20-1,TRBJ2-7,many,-,CSGEDSSYEQYF,TGCAGTGGCGAGGACTCATCCTACGAGCAGTACTTC
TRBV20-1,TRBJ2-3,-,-,CSARDRNTDTQYF,TGCAGTGCTAGAGACAGAAACACAGATACGCAGTATTTT